The 26 T cell receptor beta chains presented below share a single source sample, sequenced in a study of tumor-infiltrating lymphocytes in primary liver carcinoma. Co-extraction yielded RNA and DNA from roughly 20-30 mg of unsorted bulk tissue. The template, about 540 ng total RNA, yielded TCR beta cDNA made with a constant-region primer. TCR beta libraries came from three nested multiplex PCR rounds using slightly modified ARM-PCR. It was with TRBV1-TRBV30 forward primers and a C-beta reverse primer that the first two PCR rounds were run, at around 11 cycles each. TCRdb fed the multiplex PCR reads into MiXCR, producing one record per CDR3 protein. This table holds 24,000 or so distinct CDR3 sequences, 70% to 80% found once. The sequenced sample was liver tumor tissue from sampling region 5. Subset defined: tumor region T5, tumor centre. The receptor set was obtained from a young woman with primary liver carcinoma and hepatitis B virus infection.

Of note for this clonotype: Sequence at one end of the junction differs from germline and may be a read error. The rearrangement uses TRBV10-3 and TRBJ2-5, with D unclear. This CDR3 is built from 15 residues. Germline CDR1 and CDR2: ENHRY and SYGVKD. This chain's CDR3 is CVISESATTQETQYF. In DNA, the CDR3 is TGTGTCATCAGCGAGTCGGCTACCACTCAAGAGACCCAGTACTTC.

With respect to this clonotype: The conserved phenylalanine or tryptophan is not found at the CDR3 terminus, so this likely reflects a read error. This chain's CDR3 is CANSPRAGDNSPLHL. CDR3 coding DNA: TGTGCCAACAGTCCAAGGGCGGGGGATAATTCACCCCTCCACTTA. V and J are TRBV5-4 and TRBJ1-6, with D possibly matching TRBD1 (5 bases). CDR1 and CDR2 from the germline V gene are SGHNT and YYREEE (reference sequence). V lost 9 bases and J 5 bases, leaving 18 bases between the germline ends. This CDR3 spans 15 amino acids.

Points on this clonotype: The germline gene is not matched at one end of the junction; a read error may be the cause. This chain connects TRBV11-3 to TRBJ2-3, with D perhaps TRBD2 (6 bases). Looked up from germline, CDR1 is SGHNT and CDR2 is YENEEA. This CDR3 comprises 16 residues. This CDR3 is CANSSGSVRGTDTQYF. Here the CDR3 DNA reads TGTGCCAACAGCTCCGGGAGCGTGCGAGGCACGGATACGCAGTATTTT.

Notes on this clonotype: A read error is possible here, since a much larger clone lies one base away. The V gene is TRBV7-2, the J gene TRBJ2-7; unclear D gene. The V gene's germline CDR1 is SGHTA and CDR2 FQGNSA. This CDR3 spans 13 amino acids. The DNA for the CDR3 is TGTGCCAGCAGCTTGGCTAGTTCCTACGGGCAGTACTTC. It translates to CASSLASSYGQYF.

With respect to this clonotype: One end of the junction is discordant with germline, which a read error may explain. The genes are TRBV7-9 and TRBJ1-1; no clear D. CDR3 length: 13 amino acids. Germline V gene sequence: CDR1 SEHNR, CDR2 FQNEAQ (reference sequence). The CDR3 sequence: CVSSKSGIPETFF. In DNA form, the CDR3 reads TGTGTCAGTAGCAAATCGGGAATCCCTGAAACTTTCTTT.

Of note for this clonotype: The junction departs from the called germline gene at one end, perhaps through a read error. J is TRBJ2-3 and V is TRBV4-3; 7 bases agree with TRBD2. This CDR3 has 16 amino acids. In germline, CDR1 is LGHNA, CDR2 YSLEER. CDR3 nucleotide sequence: TGCGCCAGCCGCCAGGGTTTCGCGGGAGCCAGGCATACGCAGTATTTT. Amino acids: CASRQGFAGARHTQYF.

The chain has TRBV11-2 and TRBJ2-7; D is uncertain. V lost 2 bases and J lost 0, with 2 bases in between. Germline lookup yields CDR1 SGHAT and CDR2 FQNNGV. This CDR3 is 12 amino acids long. CDR3 in DNA: TGTGCCAGCAGCTTACTCTCCTACGAGCAGTACTTC. Its protein product is CASSLLSYEQYF.

In the case of this clonotype: Here the CDR3 omits its conserved ending phenylalanine or tryptophan, so a read error is the likely source. The limits of the CDR3 on the DNA are not certain, so only TCRdb's listed CDR3 is given. CDR3 protein: CASSLAGFANSGELFC. This rearrangement joins TRBV11-2 to TRBJ2-2. Germline CDR1 is SGHAT and CDR2 is FQNNGV. The CDR3 spans 16 amino acids, including both terminal residues.

V and J are TRBV6-6 and TRBJ2-1; D might be TRBD2 (5 bases). Germline CDR1 MNHNY, CDR2 SVGAGI (reference sequence). The CDR3 covers 13 residues. This CDR3 is CVRGIPSDNEQFF. The CDR3, as DNA: TGTGTCAGAGGGATACCCTCGGACAATGAGCAGTTCTTC.

Notes on this clonotype: The junction does not match germline at one end; this may be a read error. The V gene is TRBV29-1, the J gene TRBJ2-1, with 7 bases matching TRBD1. Looked up from germline, CDR1 is SQVTM and CDR2 is ANQGSEA. This CDR3 is 14 amino acids long. The CDR3 loop is CSAAGLGGYNEQFF. CDR3 nucleotides: TGTAGCGCCGCCGGGCTAGGGGGCTATAATGAGCAGTTCTTC.

A note on this clonotype: This may arise from a read error, as a much more abundant clone is one base away. The chain combines TRBV11-2 with TRBJ2-3; maybe TRBD2 (6 bases). This CDR3 is built from 15 residues. Germline V gene lookup returns CDR1 SGHAT and CDR2 FQNNGV. CDR3 amino acids: CASKVAEIRTDMQFF. The CDR3 region has the DNA TGTGCCAGCAAGGTAGCGGAGATACGCACAGATATGCAGTTTTTT. Supplemented by reference TRBV11-2 and TRBJ2-3, the full variable domain reads EAGVAQSPRYKIIEKRQSVAFWCNPISGHATLYWYQQILGQGPKLLIQFQNNGVVDDSQLPKDRFSAERLKGVDSTLKIQPAKLEDSAVYLCASKVAEIRTDMQFFGPGTRLTVL.

This clonotype is termed medium-sized. The chain links TRBV4-2 to TRBJ2-1, with TRBD2 matching over 8 bases. V dropped 0 bases and J dropped 5; count of bases not matched to a gene: 9. The CDR3 is made up of 17 amino acids. Germline-derived CDR1 and CDR2 are LGHNA and YNFKEQ. CDR3: CASSQDIGAGVNNEQFF. As DNA, the CDR3 is TGTGCCAGCAGCCAAGATATCGGAGCGGGAGTGAACAATGAGCAGTTCTTC.

As concerns this clonotype: A read error may account for a junction end that differs from germline. V gene TRBV11-1 combines with J gene TRBJ2-6; perhaps D is TRBD1 or TRBD2 (6 bases each). From germline, CDR1 is SGHAT and CDR2 FQDESV (reference sequence). This CDR3 comprises 13 residues. CDR3 region: CASSPWGAKVLTF. CDR3 DNA: TGTGCCAGTTCACCCTGGGGGGCCAAAGTCCTGACTTTC.

A word on this clonotype: The CDR3 end shows no conserved phenylalanine or tryptophan, and so a read error is likely. The gene calls are TRBV11-2 and TRBJ2-1, with 9 bases that match TRBD1. Germline V gene data show CDR1 as SGHAT and CDR2 as FQNNGV. This CDR3 comprises 21 residues. The CDR3 protein is CTSSLEQGARRERGHYNEQFL. CDR3 coding DNA: TGTACCAGCAGCTTAGAACAGGGGGCGAGGCGGGAGAGGGGGCACTACAATGAGCAGTTCCTT.

Worth noting for this clonotype: A much larger clone differs from this one at a single base, so this may be a read error. This chain joins TRBV28 and TRBJ1-1; the D gene is possibly TRBD1 (6 bases). Germline CDR1 MDHEN, CDR2 SYDVKM. The CDR3 contains 16 residues. This CDR3 is CASSFNVGVWDTEVFF. CDR3 nucleotides: TGTGCCAGCAGTTTCAATGTGGGGGTCTGGGACACTGAAGTTTTCTTT.

Comments on this clonotype: The junction shows a germline mismatch at one end, possibly a read error. The J gene is TRBJ1-3, the V gene TRBV4-2, with TRBD1 matching over 11 bases. This CDR3 contains 14 residues. The germline V gene has CDR1 LGHNA and CDR2 YNFKEQ. CDR3 sequence (DNA): TGTGCCAGCAGCCAGGGACAGGGGGGAAACAGCATATACTTT. This codes for CASSQGQGGNSIYF.

The chain carries TRBV11-2 and TRBJ2-3, with TRBD1 matching over 9 bases. This CDR3 has 17 amino acids. The ends lost 1 base at V and 5 bases at J; junction bases unmatched: 10. Per germline, CDR1 SGHAT and CDR2 FQNNGV. The CDR3 sequence: CASSLGGQGFFKDTQYF. The CDR3 DNA follows: TGTGCCAGCAGCTTAGGGGGACAGGGATTTTTCAAAGATACGCAGTATTTT.

As for this clonotype: The CDR3 carries no conserved terminal phenylalanine or tryptophan, so it likely arises from a read error. The chain uses TRBV28 and TRBJ2-1, with 8 bases identical to TRBD2. CDR1 and CDR2 (germline): MDHEN, SYDVKM. CDR3 length: 15 amino acids. As DNA, the CDR3 is TGTGCTAGCAGTTCCATGGTAGCGGGACGCAATGAGCAGTTCCTC. It translates to CASSSMVAGRNEQFL.

This clonotype showed up just once. V gene TRBV6-5 combines with J gene TRBJ2-2, with D unclear. Germline CDR1 reads MNHEY; CDR2 reads SVGAGI. V was cut by 5 bases and J by 4 bases, with 14 bases left in between. This CDR3 is 15 amino acids long. CDR3 region: CASSPRSGFTGELFF. The DNA of the CDR3 is TGTGCCAGCAGTCCGCGGTCGGGCTTCACCGGGGAGCTGTTTTTT.

A remark on this clonotype: At one end, the junction sequence differs from germline, possibly due to a read error. The J gene is TRBJ2-2, the V gene TRBV11-2, with D unresolved. The CDR3 runs to 16 residues. Germline V gives CDR1 SGHAT, CDR2 FQNNGV. The chain's CDR3 is CASNLAGFANTVELCF. The CDR3 nucleotides are TGTGCCAGCAACTTAGCTGGGTTCGCGAACACCGTGGAGCTGTGTTTT.

At least ten counts were recorded for this clonotype. V usage is TRBV11-1 and J usage is TRBJ2-5; D not certain. This CDR3 has 14 amino acids. CDR1 SGHAT and CDR2 FQDESV come from the germline V gene (reference sequence). V was cut by 0 bases and J by 3 bases, with 8 bases left in between. CDR3 nucleotide sequence: TGTGCCAGCAGCTTAGCAGGGCGCGAAGAGACCCAGTACTTC. It encodes CASSLAGREETQYF.

Comment on this clonotype: Sequence at one end of the junction differs from germline and may be a read error. The chain employs TRBV2 and TRBJ2-4; 9 bases line up with TRBD1. CDR3 length: 16 residues. Germline values: CDR1 SNHLY, CDR2 FYNNEI. CDR3 loop: CTSLLRQGGAKNIQYF. In DNA, the CDR3 is TGTACCAGCCTGCTCCGACAGGGGGGAGCCAAAAACATTCAATACTTC.

V is TRBV4-2 and J is TRBJ2-1; tentative D call: TRBD2 (6 bases). The CDR3 sequence is 17 residues long. Deletions cut 0 bases from V and 7 bases from J, with 19 bases between. Germline values: CDR1 LGHNA, CDR2 YNFKEQ. The CDR3: CASSQDIGSGVYNEQFF. Here the CDR3 DNA reads TGTGCCAGCAGCCAAGATATCGGATCGGGAGTGTATAATGAGCAGTTCTTC.

This chain links TRBV6-5 with TRBJ2-7; 9 bases are a match to TRBD1. J was trimmed by 5 bases and V by 9 bases; bases with no gene match: 11. Per the germline V gene, CDR1 is MNHEY and CDR2 is SVGAGI. CDR3 length: 14 residues. Here the CDR3 reads CASLPGQGSNEQYF. CDR3 DNA sequence: TGTGCCAGTCTTCCGGGACAGGGTTCGAACGAGCAGTACTTC.

This clonotype has a single count. The germline gene is not matched at one end of the junction; a read error may be the cause. This sequence joins TRBV6-1 and TRBJ2-2; D tentatively reads TRBD1 or TRBD2 (6 bases each). The CDR3 has 19 amino acids. Germline V CDR1 and CDR2: MNHNS, SASEGT. The CDR3 nucleotides read TGTGCCAGCAGTGAAACCCTTCCCGGGGGCGCCACGAGCACCGGGAAGCTGTTTTTT. This translates into CASSETLPGGATSTGKLFF.

About this clonotype itself: A junction end diverges from the germline sequence, so it may reflect a read error. The J gene is TRBJ2-7, the V gene TRBV11-2, with D possibly being TRBD1 (6 bases). The CDR3 length is 13 residues. Germline V CDR1 and CDR2: SGHAT, FQNNGV. CDR3 loop: CASSLDREGVKCF. The CDR3 DNA reads TGTGCCAGCAGCCTAGATCGTGAGGGGGTTAAGTGCTTC.